One TCR beta chain is described in this entry. Additional DNA sequences in this sample encode the identical CDR3. The V gene end was trimmed by 0 bases and the J gene end by 7 bases; junction bases not matched to a gene: 4. The CDR3 runs to 15 residues. In germline, CDR1 is MNHNS, CDR2 SASEGT. This sample stems from a study of shared clonotypes between healthy human individuals. Looking at the study overall: Two female and a few male donors aged 18 to 49 were enrolled.

Sequencing used immunoSEQ multiplex PCR; TCRdb keeps in-frame clones, though not all of them. Of a few million clones in the sample, roughly nine tenths were seen once. This chain connects TRBV6-1 to TRBJ1-5, with 9 nucleotides matching TRBD1. The sequence derives from a man aged 18-30 years in good health. Sample: naive CD4+ T cells sorted from blood. Subset indicated: CD45RA+ positively selected. The CDR3 region is CASSEATGGGQPQHF. The CDR3 DNA reads TGTGCCAGCAGTGAAGCGACAGGGGGAGGACAGCCCCAGCATTTT.